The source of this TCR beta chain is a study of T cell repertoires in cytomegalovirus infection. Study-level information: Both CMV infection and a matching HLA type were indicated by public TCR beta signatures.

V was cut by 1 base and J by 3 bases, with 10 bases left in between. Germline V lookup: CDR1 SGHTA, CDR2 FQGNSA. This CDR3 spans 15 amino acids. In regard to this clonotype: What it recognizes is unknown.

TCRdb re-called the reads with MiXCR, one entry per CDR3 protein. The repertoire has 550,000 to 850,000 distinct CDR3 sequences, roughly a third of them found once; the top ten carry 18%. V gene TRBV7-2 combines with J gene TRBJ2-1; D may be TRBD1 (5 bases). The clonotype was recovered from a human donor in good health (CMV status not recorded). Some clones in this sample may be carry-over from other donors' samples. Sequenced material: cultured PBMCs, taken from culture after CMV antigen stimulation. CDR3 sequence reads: CASSLDRTHYNEQFF. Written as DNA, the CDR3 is TGTGCCAGCAGCTTAGATAGGACACACTACAATGAGCAGTTCTTC.